Below, 24 T cell receptor beta chains from the same sample are listed, as sequenced in a study of shared clonotypes between healthy human individuals. The naive CD8 fraction comprised CD45RO-negative cells positively selected for CCR7 and excluded terminally differentiated effector memory CD45RA+ cells. Sequenced by immunoSEQ multiplex PCR; TCRdb stores in-frame clones only, minus some. In the table there are about 1,900,000 clones, roughly 95% of which are singletons. Sequenced material: naive CD8+ T cells sorted from blood. These TCRs come from a man younger than 35 in good health.

The genes are TRBV7-9 and TRBJ1-2, with D maybe TRBD1 (6 bases). V was trimmed by 1 base and J by 8 bases, leaving 11 bases between them. The germline CDR1 and CDR2 sequences are SEHNR and FQNEAQ (reference sequence). The CDR3 has 13 residues. The CDR3 coding sequence is TGTGCCAGCAGCTTAGGGACCGGGGGCGGCTACACCTTC. Protein sequence: CASSLGTGGGYTF. The variable domain in full, completed from reference TRBV7-9 and TRBJ1-2, reads DTGVSQNPRHKITKRGQNVTFRCDPISEHNRLYWYRQTLGQGPEFLTYFQNEAQLEKSRLLSDRFSAERPKGSFSTLEIQRTEQGDSAMYLCASSLGTGGGYTFGSGTRLTVV.

This chain links TRBV7-9 with TRBJ2-1; D gene uncertain. Trimming left V 4 bases short and J 5 bases short, with 15 bases between. Germline V CDR1 and CDR2: SEHNR, FQNEAQ (reference sequence). The CDR3 spans 15 residues. The DNA of the CDR3 is TGTGCCAGCAGCTCCCTCCGTACACGGGACAATGAGCAGTTCTTC. It is translated as CASSSLRTRDNEQFF.

The chain combines TRBV10-3 with TRBJ2-7, with TRBD2 matching over 7 bases. The CDR3 totals 12 residues. V trimming: 5 bases; J trimming: 7 bases; junction bases outside the gene matches: 5. The germline gives CDR1 ENHRY, CDR2 SYGVKD. DNA for the CDR3: TGTGCCATCAGTTGGGAGGGGCAGGAGCAGTACTTC. It encodes CAISWEGQEQYF.

The J gene is TRBJ2-7, the V gene TRBV5-6; 10 bases fit TRBD1. Trimming removed 4 bases from V and 6 bases from J; junction bases left unmatched: 7. Germline CDR1 and CDR2: SGHDT and YYEEEE. This CDR3 is built from 14 residues. CDR3 coding DNA: TGTGCCAGCAGCCCGGGGACAGGGGTAGGCGAGCAGTACTTC. This sequence encodes CASSPGTGVGEQYF.

The rearrangement links TRBV6-5 to TRBJ1-1, with no clear D. The CDR3 length is 13 residues. The germline gives CDR1 MNHEY, CDR2 SVGAGI. V was clipped by 4 bases and J by 7 bases, with 13 bases between them. The DNA for the CDR3 is TGTGCCAGCAGTTCATACGACGTCCATGAAGCTTTCTTT. The encoded protein is CASSSYDVHEAFF.

The V and J genes are TRBV28 and TRBJ1-1, with 7 bases identical to TRBD1. V was clipped by 7 bases and J by 6 bases; unmatched bases: 17. The CDR3 covers 16 residues. From germline, CDR1 is MDHEN and CDR2 SYDVKM. The CDR3 is CASTLVPGTELAEAFF. For the CDR3, the DNA is TGTGCCAGCACCCTCGTCCCCGGGACAGAGCTTGCTGAAGCTTTCTTT.

As for this clone: The DNA is left out, because the CDR3 cannot be placed on it with certainty; the CDR3 is given as TCRdb lists it. This sequence joins TRBV12-5 and TRBJ1-2; the DNA was not used to check the table's D call, TRBD1. Germline V gene sequence: CDR1 LGHNT, CDR2 FRNRAP. The CDR3 is 16 amino acids long, termini counted. The CDR3 loop reads CASGLGTGTGPHGYTF.

The gene calls are TRBV7-6 and TRBJ1-2; D remains unclear. Deletions cut 3 bases from V and 8 bases from J, with 16 bases between. The germline V gene has CDR1 SGHVS and CDR2 FNYEAQ. The CDR3 covers 14 residues. In DNA form, the CDR3 reads TGTGCCAGCAGCTTGACTCCCGGGGTCGACGGCTACACCTTC. Amino acid sequence: CASSLTPGVDGYTF.

J is TRBJ2-3 and V is TRBV7-6; no firm D call. CDR3 length equals 16 residues. The V end was cut by 0 bases, the J end by 4 bases, with 14 bases between. Germline CDR1 SGHVS, CDR2 FNYEAQ. CDR3 bases: TGTGCCAGCAGCTTAGCCCCGCCCGGTGGCTCAGATACGCAGTATTTT. It specifies CASSLAPPGGSDTQYF. Looking up the rest from reference TRBV7-6 and TRBJ2-3 gives the full variable domain: GAGVSQSPRYKVTKRGQDVALRCDPISGHVSLYWYRQALGQGPEFLTYFNYEAQQDKSGLPNDRFSAERPEGSISTLTIQRTEQRDSAMYRCASSLAPPGGSDTQYFGPGTRLTVL.

The chain recombines TRBV4-3 with TRBJ2-2; 15 bases agree with TRBD2. V gave up 2 bases and J gave up 5 bases; unmatched junction bases: 3. The CDR3 sequence is 17 residues long. Germline-derived CDR1 and CDR2 are LGHNA and YSLEER. Here the CDR3 reads CASSQTGTSGGTGELFF. CDR3 nucleotide sequence: TGCGCCAGCAGCCAAACCGGGACTAGCGGGGGGACCGGGGAGCTGTTTTTT.

The genes are TRBV5-1 and TRBJ2-7, with 8 bases identical to TRBD2. This CDR3 is built from 17 residues. Germline lookup yields CDR1 SGHRS and CDR2 YFSETQ. V shed 1 base and J 1 base; nucleotides not matched to a gene: 10. The CDR3 is CASSLSTGGLGSYEQYF. CDR3 sequence (DNA): TGCGCCAGCAGCTTGTCCACGGGGGGGCTTGGATCCTACGAGCAGTACTTC.

This chain links TRBV5-5 with TRBJ2-1; D might be TRBD1 (6 bases). CDR1 and CDR2 (germline): SGHKS, YYEKEE (reference sequence). The germline V and J ends were trimmed by 2 bases and 9 bases, with 15 bases remaining between them. This CDR3 has 14 residues. The CDR3 protein is CASSFQGPGGEQFF. In DNA, the CDR3 is TGTGCCAGCAGCTTCCAGGGGCCCGGCGGTGAGCAGTTCTTC.

The chain recombines TRBV4-1 with TRBJ2-7, with D maybe TRBD2 (5 bases). The length of the CDR3 is 13 residues. The V gene's germline CDR1 is MGHRA and CDR2 YSYEKL. V was clipped by 5 bases and J by 0 bases, with 8 bases between them. CDR3: CASSEGNSYEQYF. In nucleotides, the CDR3 is TGCGCCAGCAGCGAGGGCAACTCCTACGAGCAGTACTTC.

The chain links TRBV7-2 to TRBJ1-4; D gene unclear. Trimming took 0 bases from V and 3 from J, leaving 14 bases between them. The CDR3 has 17 amino acids. CDR1 is SGHTA, CDR2 FQGNSA, per germline. DNA of the CDR3: TGTGCCAGCAGCTTAGCCCCCCCTGGTAGGGCTAATGAAAAACTGTTTTTT. Translation: CASSLAPPGRANEKLFF.

The chain couples TRBV5-4 to TRBJ2-7; 9 bases map to TRBD1. The germline CDR1 and CDR2 sequences are SGHNT and YYREEE (reference sequence). The CDR3 runs 14 residues. V gave up 5 bases and J gave up 5 bases; unmatched junction bases: 8. The CDR3 DNA reads TGTGCCAGCAGTCCGGGACAGGGTCGCGACGAGCAGTACTTC. Protein: CASSPGQGRDEQYF.

The chain employs TRBV7-9 and TRBJ2-1, with a tentative D call TRBD1 (6 bases). CDR1 is SEHNR and CDR2 is FQNEAQ in the germline V gene (reference sequence). Deletions cut 5 bases from V and 4 bases from J, with 15 bases between. The CDR3 totals 15 residues. CDR3 in DNA: TGTGCCAGCAGCATCCCGACAGGCATATACAATGAGCAGTTCTTC. The encoded protein is CASSIPTGIYNEQFF.

This clone has a handful of counts. The rearrangement uses TRBV29-1 and TRBJ2-1; D may be TRBD1 or TRBD2 (5 bases each). The CDR3 has 11 residues. Germline CDR1 and CDR2: SQVTM and ANQGSEA. Deletions cut 5 bases from V and 7 bases from J, with 9 bases between. In nucleotides, the CDR3 is TGCAGCGTTCAGGGAGCTAATGAGCAGTTCTTC. It specifies CSVQGANEQFF.

This clone was seen only once. The rearrangement uses TRBV2 and TRBJ2-7; D gene ambiguous. CDR1 and CDR2 (germline): SNHLY, FYNNEI. V lost 7 bases and J lost 2, with 12 bases in between. The CDR3 has 13 amino acids. CDR3 sequence: CASIVDTTYEQYF. The CDR3 nucleotides read TGTGCCAGCATCGTCGATACTACCTACGAGCAGTACTTC.

The rearrangement links TRBV6-5 to TRBJ2-7; D perhaps matches TRBD1 (6 bases). The CDR3 extends over 14 amino acids. CDR1 and CDR2 (germline): MNHEY, SVGAGI. Trimming removed 6 bases at V and 1 base at J, with 13 bases between. The CDR3 loop reads CASSNGQGSYEQYF. The CDR3 nucleotides are TGTGCCAGCAGCAACGGTCAGGGGTCCTACGAGCAGTACTTC.

The V call is TRBV27, the J call TRBJ2-7, with 11 bases aligning to TRBD2. V shed 7 bases, J shed 2 bases, and the junction held 4 bases outside the gene matches. CDR1 and CDR2 (germline): MNHEY, SMNVEV (reference sequence). The CDR3 consists of 14 residues. CDR3 in amino acids: CASTLSGGAYEQYF. In DNA, the CDR3 is TGTGCCAGCACCCTTAGCGGGGGGGCCTACGAGCAGTACTTC.

The V call is TRBV7-9, the J call TRBJ2-5; the match to TRBD2 covers 7 bases. Looked up from germline, CDR1 is SEHNR and CDR2 is FQNEAQ (reference sequence). With 3 bases clipped from V and 2 bases from J, the junction kept 9 bases outside the gene matches. This CDR3 has 16 amino acids. CDR3 protein: CASSLSDEGLQETQYF. CDR3 nucleotides: TGTGCCAGCAGCTTGAGCGATGAGGGACTACAAGAGACCCAGTACTTC.

The V and J genes are TRBV27 and TRBJ2-2; D uncertain. CDR1 is MNHEY and CDR2 is SMNVEV in the germline V gene (reference sequence). Trimming shortened V by 1 base and J by 7 bases, and 7 bases separated the two germline ends. CDR3 length: 13 amino acids. The CDR3 spells CASSLWGDGELFF. In DNA form, the CDR3 reads TGTGCCAGCAGTTTATGGGGTGACGGGGAGCTGTTTTTT.

The V call is TRBV2, the J call TRBJ2-7; D gene unclear. The CDR3 runs to 13 residues. Germline lookup yields CDR1 SNHLY and CDR2 FYNNEI. Trimming pared 4 bases from V and 1 base from J, leaving 8 bases between. This CDR3 is CASSAPASYEQYF. CDR3 bases: TGTGCCAGCAGTGCGCCAGCATCCTACGAGCAGTACTTC.

The chain combines TRBV30 with TRBJ1-4; D gene uncertain. Germline CDR1 and CDR2: GTSNPN and SVGIG (reference sequence). CDR3 length: 12 amino acids. Trimming left V 5 bases short and J 7 bases short, with 11 bases between. CDR3 DNA sequence: TGTGCCTGGTCTGGGGTGGGTGAAAAACTGTTTTTT. Its translation: CAWSGVGEKLFF.